A single sample gave rise to the 26 T cell receptor beta chains below, sequenced in a study of control samples from healthy donors and cancer patients. Here immunoSEQ multiplex PCR was the method, and the copy in TCRdb shows in-frame clones only, minus some. The table lists about 50,000 clones, 85% to 95% of them singletons. Sample: blood. The receptors come from a man aged 25-40 years in good health.

V gene TRBV4-3 combines with J gene TRBJ2-3; D call uncertain. The CDR3 runs 14 residues. Trimming left V 1 base short and J 1 base short, with 6 bases between. CDR1 is LGHNA and CDR2 is YSLEER in the germline V gene. For the CDR3, the DNA is TGCGCCAGCAGCCAAGCAAGAGGCACAGATACGCAGTATTTT. It codes for CASSQARGTDTQYF.

This CDR3 reads CASSDGGRGGYTF. The DNA of the CDR3 is TGTGCCAGCAGTGACGGGGGCAGGGGGGGCTACACCTTC. The chain couples TRBV6-1 to TRBJ1-2; 7 bases line up with TRBD1. The CDR3 sequence is 13 residues long. The germline gives CDR1 MNHNS, CDR2 SASEGT. Germline trimming cut 3 bases from V and 8 bases from J; bases unmatched to any gene: 6.

In this sample, this clone turned up a few times. The chain is built from TRBV6-2 or TRBV6-3 and TRBJ1-5; D may be TRBD1 (6 bases). Trimming stripped 2 bases from V and 5 bases from J, with 19 bases between. The length of the CDR3 is 17 residues. Germline CDR1 reads MNHEY; CDR2 reads SVGEGT. CDR3 in amino acids: CASSYAGTLGAYQPQHF. The CDR3 DNA is TGTGCCAGCAGTTACGCCGGGACGCTGGGGGCTTATCAGCCCCAGCATTTT.

The J gene is TRBJ2-1, the V gene TRBV24-1; D is possibly TRBD2 (5 bases). Germline V lookup: CDR1 KGHDR, CDR2 SFDVKD. The CDR3 extends over 15 amino acids. Trimming pared 1 base from V and 9 bases from J, leaving 15 bases between. CDR3 nucleotide sequence: TGTGCCACCAGTGATTTCGAGCGGAGAGGAGGTGAGCAGTTCTTC. Encoded protein: CATSDFERRGGEQFF.

The V and J genes are TRBV7-9 and TRBJ1-1, with D uncertain. Deletions cut 6 bases from V and 1 base from J, with 6 bases between. CDR3 length: 12 amino acids. CDR1 SEHNR and CDR2 FQNEAQ come from the germline V gene (reference sequence). CDR3 sequence reads: CASSSENTEAFF. CDR3 nucleotides: TGTGCCAGCAGTTCAGAGAACACTGAAGCTTTCTTT.

CDR3 sequence reads: CASRLAGGRYNEQFF. The CDR3 DNA reads as TGCGCCAGCAGATTAGCGGGAGGGCGGTACAATGAGCAGTTCTTC. This chain links TRBV5-1 with TRBJ2-1; 11 nucleotides line up with TRBD2. CDR3 size: 15 residues. CDR1 is SGHRS, CDR2 YFSETQ, per germline. V shed 5 bases, J shed 4 bases, and the junction held 5 bases outside the gene matches.

The V call is TRBV6-2 or TRBV6-3, the J call TRBJ1-1; maybe TRBD1 (6 bases). From germline, CDR1 is MNHEY and CDR2 SVGEGT. V shed 4 bases and J shed 4 bases, with 13 bases lying between them. This CDR3 contains 14 residues. The CDR3 sequence: CASSFEGRGTEAFF. CDR3 sequence (DNA): TGTGCCAGCAGTTTTGAGGGCAGGGGCACTGAAGCTTTCTTT.

The chain combines TRBV5-1 with TRBJ2-3, with D unclear. CDR3 length equals 13 residues. The V and J ends lost 5 bases and 0 bases respectively, with 7 bases between them. Germline CDR1 is SGHRS and CDR2 is YFSETQ. DNA for the CDR3: TGCGCCAGCAGTGGTGGGAGCACAGATACGCAGTATTTT. Translation gives CASSGGSTDTQYF.

V is TRBV7-9 and J is TRBJ1-2; tentative D call: TRBD1 (6 bases). V was shortened by 1 base and J by 8 bases, with 14 bases between the two germline ends. In germline, CDR1 is SEHNR, CDR2 FQNEAQ (reference sequence). The CDR3 runs 14 residues. The CDR3 sequence: CASSLDLQGNGYTF. Here the CDR3 DNA reads TGTGCCAGCAGCTTAGACTTACAGGGTAACGGCTACACCTTC.

CDR3 nucleotide sequence: TGTGCCAGCAGTTACCGGTACGAGCAGTACTTC. Its translation: CASSYRYEQYF. The chain employs TRBV6-2 or TRBV6-3 and TRBJ2-7; D unclear. V lost 2 bases and J lost 4, with 3 bases in between. In germline, CDR1 is MNHEY, CDR2 SVGEGT. The CDR3 covers 11 residues.

A single count supports this clone. The chain employs TRBV7-9 and TRBJ1-2; D might be TRBD1 (6 bases). The germline V gene encodes CDR1 SEHNR and CDR2 FQNEAQ (reference sequence). The V end lost 1 base, the J end lost 8 bases, and 11 bases lay between the germline ends. The CDR3 has 13 amino acids. The CDR3 nucleotides are TGTGCCAGCAGCTTAGGACAGGTCGGCGGCTACACCTTC. Protein product: CASSLGQVGGYTF.

This chain links TRBV7-9 with TRBJ1-6; no firm D call. The CDR3 spans 13 residues. V lost 0 bases and J 9 bases, leaving 6 bases between the germline ends. Germline V CDR1 and CDR2: SEHNR, FQNEAQ (reference sequence). The CDR3 coding sequence is TGTGCCAGCAGCTTAGCGTTTTCTTCACCCCTCCACTTT. This translates into CASSLAFSSPLHF.

Only one count was recorded for this clone. The gene calls are TRBV12-3 or TRBV12-4 and TRBJ1-2; D gene uncertain. V lost 5 bases and J 4 bases, leaving 11 bases between the germline ends. CDR3 length equals 13 residues. The CDR3 DNA reads TGTGCCAGCAGTCCCGGAGGGAGCTATGGCTACACCTTC. Protein sequence: CASSPGGSYGYTF.

This chain connects TRBV7-8 to TRBJ2-5; TRBD2 agrees at 11 bases. V shed 3 bases, J shed 5 bases, and the junction held 5 bases outside the gene matches. This CDR3 has 15 residues. Germline-derived CDR1 and CDR2 are SGHVS and FQNEAQ. In DNA form, the CDR3 reads TGTGCCAGCAGCTTTCCTAGCGGGGGGTCGGAGACCCAGTACTTC. This translates into CASSFPSGGSETQYF.

A single count supports this clone. The chain joins TRBV7-9 to TRBJ2-1; 12 bases match TRBD2. The V and J ends lost 4 bases and 6 bases, in that order; junction bases with no gene match: 13. Germline lookup yields CDR1 SEHNR and CDR2 FQNEAQ (reference sequence). There are 18 residues in the CDR3. CDR3 nucleotides: TGTGCCAGCAGCTCAAGAGGGTCGGCGACTAGCGGGAGCAATGAGCAGTTCTTC. It is translated as CASSSRGSATSGSNEQFF.

This chain connects TRBV5-1 to TRBJ1-2; D gene uncertain. Looked up from germline, CDR1 is SGHRS and CDR2 is YFSETQ. Trimming took off 4 bases at V and 0 bases at J, with 13 bases between the two ends. The CDR3 has 15 residues. The CDR3 bases are TGCGCCAGCAGCCCCCAGGCAGTTTCTAACTATGGCTACACCTTC. It translates to CASSPQAVSNYGYTF.

This chain links TRBV19 with TRBJ1-2; D may be TRBD1 (5 bases). CDR3 size: 15 residues. CDR1 and CDR2 (germline): LNHDA, SQIVND (reference sequence). Between the trimmed V and J ends, which lost 6 bases and 0 bases, there was a span of 14 bases. The CDR3 bases are TGTGCCAGTAGCGCCCCAGGGATGGCTAACTATGGCTACACCTTC. Its protein is CASSAPGMANYGYTF. Full variable domain (remainder filled in from reference TRBV19 and TRBJ1-2): DGGITQSPKYLFRKEGQNVTLSCEQNLNHDAMYWYRQDPGQGLRLIYYSQIVNDFQKGDIAEGYSVSREKKESFPLTVTSAQKNPTAFYLCASSAPGMANYGYTFGSGTRLTVV.

DNA for the CDR3: TGCAGCAGCGGGACGGTGAACACCGGGGAGCTGTTTTTT. Its protein is CSSGTVNTGELFF. V gene TRBV29-1 combines with J gene TRBJ2-2; 7 bases match TRBD2. Germline CDR1 reads SQVTM; CDR2 reads ANQGSEA. With 8 bases clipped from V and 1 base from J, the junction kept 4 bases outside the gene matches. The CDR3 runs 13 residues.

The CDR3: CASSTRQYNTEAFF. The CDR3 DNA reads TGTGCCAGCAGCACCCGACAGTACAACACTGAAGCTTTCTTT. This rearrangement joins TRBV9 to TRBJ1-1; a weak D match, TRBD1 (5 bases). The CDR3 contains 14 residues. Trimming pared 4 bases from V and 2 bases from J, leaving 12 bases between. CDR1 SGDLS and CDR2 YYNGEE come from the germline V gene.

The chain employs TRBV30 and TRBJ2-1, with D tentatively TRBD2 (6 bases). Germline CDR1 is GTSNPN and CDR2 is SVGIG (reference sequence). This CDR3 is built from 13 residues. Trimming stripped 3 bases from V and 10 bases from J, with 16 bases between. The CDR3 here is CAWRRSGVREQFF. The CDR3 DNA follows: TGTGCCTGGAGACGGTCGGGGGTTCGGGAGCAGTTCTTC. Together with reference TRBV30 and TRBJ2-1, the CDR3 gives the full variable domain: SQTIHQWPATLVQPVGSPLSLECTVEGTSNPNLYWYRQAAGRGLQLLFYSVGIGQISSEVPQNLSASRPQDRQFILSSKKLLLSDSGFYLCAWRRSGVREQFFGPGTRLTVL.

The chain employs TRBV7-8 and TRBJ1-2; possibly TRBD1 for D (5 bases). The CDR3 covers 13 residues. Trimming took off 5 bases at V and 6 bases at J, with 13 bases between the two ends. CDR1 SGHVS and CDR2 FQNEAQ come from the germline V gene. CDR3 loop: CASSRGEGDGYTF. For the CDR3, the DNA is TGTGCCAGCAGCCGAGGGGAGGGAGATGGCTACACCTTC.

The chain uses TRBV27 and TRBJ2-7; 7 bases fit TRBD2. Trimming cost V 5 bases and J 3 bases; bases outside gene matches: 7. Looked up from germline, CDR1 is MNHEY and CDR2 is SMNVEV (reference sequence). The CDR3 runs to 14 residues. Here the CDR3 reads CASSRGSTNYEQYF. In DNA, the CDR3 is TGTGCCAGCAGTCGCGGGAGTACTAACTACGAGCAGTACTTC.

The J gene is TRBJ2-7, the V gene TRBV30, with TRBD1 identical over 8 bases. Germline-derived CDR1 and CDR2 are GTSNPN and SVGIG (reference sequence). Trimming cost V 3 bases and J 3 bases; bases outside gene matches: 10. The CDR3 totals 15 residues. The CDR3 coding sequence is TGTGCCTGGAGGGTACAGGGGGTGTGGGGCTACGAGCAGTACTTC. Encoded protein: CAWRVQGVWGYEQYF.

The chain is built from TRBV6-5 and TRBJ1-1, with 7 bases that match TRBD1. The trim removed 6 bases at V and 8 bases at J, leaving 9 bases unmatched. The germline V gene has CDR1 MNHEY and CDR2 SVGAGI. The CDR3 sequence is 13 residues long. CDR3 sequence (DNA): TGTGCCAGCAGCCACAGGGGCGCCACCGAAGCTTTCTTT. Translating gives CASSHRGATEAFF.

The chain joins TRBV28 to TRBJ1-6; 9 positions match TRBD1. Germline loops: CDR1 MDHEN, CDR2 SYDVKM. V gave up 6 bases and J gave up 9 bases; unmatched junction bases: 9. This CDR3 has 15 amino acids. The DNA of the CDR3 is TGTGCCAGCAGCCCTCGGGACAGGGAAAGTTCACCCCTCCACTTT. This codes for CASSPRDRESSPLHF.

The rearrangement uses TRBV5-1 and TRBJ2-3, with TRBD2 matching 10 bases. With 4 bases clipped from V and 0 bases from J, the junction kept 11 bases outside the gene matches. This CDR3 is 18 amino acids long. Germline CDR1 SGHRS, CDR2 YFSETQ. In DNA form, the CDR3 reads TGCGCCAGCAGCCAGACCCTTCAGCGGGAGGGAAGCACAGATACGCAGTATTTT. It yields the protein CASSQTLQREGSTDTQYF.